This T cell receptor beta chain was identified in a study of human T cells and chemical hapten exposure. This clonotype was found a few times. TCRdb analysed the RACE reads with MiXCR anew, one entry per CDR3 protein. The sample has 75,000 to 90,000 distinct CDR3 sequences; 9.5% to 14% are singletons. V was clipped by 3 bases and J by 7 bases, with 10 bases between them. Germline CDR1 reads MNHEY; CDR2 reads SMNVEV (reference sequence). CDR3 size: 12 residues. The sample's time point: patch test 3, about 24 weeks after DPC sensitization. Treatment in this sample: therapeutic diphenylcyclopropenone sensitization with weekly scalp DPC.

The sample in question was whole blood, obtained in connection with sensitization to the hapten diphenylcyclopropenone (DPC). This rearrangement joins TRBV27 to TRBJ2-7; D is unclear. This receptor was identified in a woman aged 50 to 60 with alopecia areata. Some clones in this sample may be carry-over from other donors' samples. The CDR3 here is CASSLQQGEQYF. CDR3 sequence (DNA): TGTGCCAGCAGTTTGCAACAAGGAGAGCAGTACTTC.